Each of the 9 T cell receptor beta chains below was sequenced from the same sample in a study of sequential checkpoint blockade in melanoma. Stated treatment: randomized to nivolumab then ipilimumab (arm A) or the reverse (arm B). Profiling relied on immunoSEQ multiplex PCR, and the TCRdb table lists in-frame clones only, not all of them. The data show about 40,000 clones, with roughly 89% seen just once and 9.5% to 15% held by the top ten. The source was CD8+ T cells sorted from blood (inferred from file names), collected from a patient given nivolumab and ipilimumab in sequence. The receptor source for this set is a human donor with melanoma.

For the CDR3, the DNA is TGTGCCAGCAGCTCCGGACTAGCGCCGGACGAGCAGTACTTC. Its protein product is CASSSGLAPDEQYF. This chain connects TRBV7-8 to TRBJ2-7, with 9 bases aligning to TRBD2. The V segment lost 4 bases and the J segment 5 bases; nucleotides outside the gene matches: 6. Germline-derived CDR1 and CDR2 are SGHVS and FQNEAQ. The CDR3 length is 14 residues. Full variable domain (rest looked up from reference TRBV7-8 and TRBJ2-7): GAGVSQSPRYKVAKRGQDVALRCDPISGHVSLFWYQQALGQGPEFLTYFQNEAQLDKSGLPSDRFFAERPEGSVSTLKIQRTQQEDSAVYLCASSSGLAPDEQYFGPGTRLTVT.

The count of this clone is one. CDR3 sequence (DNA): TGTGCCAGCAGCCTCCTAGGGGCGGTTAATGAAAAACTGTTTTTT. This translates into CASSLLGAVNEKLFF. The chain links TRBV6-5 to TRBJ1-4; D is perhaps TRBD1 (5 bases). The V end was cut by 6 bases, the J end by 4 bases, with 15 bases between. CDR1 and CDR2 from the germline V gene are MNHEY and SVGAGI. This CDR3 is built from 15 residues.

The chain links TRBV15 to TRBJ2-7, with D possibly TRBD2 on 5 matching bases. The length of the CDR3 is 15 residues. In germline, CDR1 is LNHNV, CDR2 YYDKDF (reference sequence). Between the trimmed V and J ends, which lost 8 bases and 0 bases, there was a span of 17 bases. The CDR3 nucleotides are TGTGCCACCTCGGAGGCCAGGTCCTTCTCCTACGAGCAGTACTTC. Translating gives CATSEARSFSYEQYF.

This chain connects TRBV7-9 to TRBJ2-1; D not resolved. V lost 4 bases to trimming and J lost 5 bases, with 6 bases between them. Germline V gene sequence: CDR1 SEHNR, CDR2 FQNEAQ (reference sequence). The length of the CDR3 is 12 residues. The CDR3 here is CASSSSNNEQFF. DNA for the CDR3: TGTGCCAGCAGCTCTTCTAACAATGAGCAGTTCTTC. Combining the CDR3 with reference TRBV7-9 and TRBJ2-1 gives the whole variable domain DTGVSQNPRHKITKRGQNVTFRCDPISEHNRLYWYRQTLGQGPEFLTYFQNEAQLEKSRLLSDRFSAERPKGSFSTLEIQRTEQGDSAMYLCASSSSNNEQFFGPGTRLTVL.

The CDR3 DNA is TGTGCCAGCAGCTTAGACTGGACTAGTAGCACCGGGGAGCTGTTTTTT. This gives the protein CASSLDWTSSTGELFF. V gene TRBV7-2 combines with J gene TRBJ2-2; 7 nucleotides align to TRBD2. The CDR3 totals 16 residues. The trim removed 1 base at V and 4 bases at J, leaving 6 bases unmatched. Per germline, CDR1 SGHTA and CDR2 FQGNSA.

The genes are TRBV28 and TRBJ2-7; 12 nucleotides align to TRBD2. The junction had 5 bases not matched to a gene; V was cut back by 4 bases and J by 4 bases. The CDR3 spans 15 residues. Per the germline V gene, CDR1 is MDHEN and CDR2 is SYDVKM. CDR3 coding DNA: TGTGCCAGCAGTTCTAGGACTAGCGGGATATACGAGCAGTACGTC. Protein sequence: CASSSRTSGIYEQYV.

CDR3 nucleotide sequence: TGTGCCAGCAGTTTTGCGGCTAGCAGCGAGCAGTACTTC. Amino acid sequence: CASSFAASSEQYF. The chain carries TRBV27 and TRBJ2-7, with TRBD2 as a possible D gene (5 bases). Germline V gene lookup returns CDR1 MNHEY and CDR2 SMNVEV (reference sequence). The V end was cut by 3 bases, the J end by 6 bases, with 12 bases between. The CDR3 is 13 amino acids.

The chain recombines TRBV5-5 with TRBJ2-5; 10 bases fit TRBD2. The J call is in doubt because the DNA end fits TRBJ2-7 better. The CDR3 has 16 amino acids. Germline loops: CDR1 SGHKS, CDR2 YYEKEE (reference sequence). The chain's CDR3 is CASSSPRGLASYEQYF. The CDR3 region has the DNA TGTGCCAGCAGCTCCCCGAGGGGACTAGCGTCCTACGAGCAGTACTTC.

The chain is built from TRBV5-4 and TRBJ2-7; D remains unclear. Germline V gives CDR1 SGHNT, CDR2 YYREEE (reference sequence). This CDR3 contains 13 residues. Trimming cost V 3 bases and J 1 base, with 8 bases left between them. The CDR3 protein is CASSSSYSYEQYF. The CDR3 DNA sequence: TGTGCCAGCAGCTCCAGTTATTCCTACGAGCAGTACTTC.